The clone carrying this T cell receptor (beta chain) has at least ten counts. Germline CDR1 reads SQVTM; CDR2 reads ANQGSEA. CDR3 length equals 13 residues. V shed 4 bases and J shed 1 base, with 7 bases lying between them. The sample belongs to a study of neurological immune-mediated disorders. The cDNA came from 5'RACE, which used 10-nucleotide random UMIs. TCRdb itself ran the 5' RACE reads through MiXCR, one entry per CDR3 protein. The sample carries 77,000 or so distinct CDR3 sequences, 9.4% recorded once. This TCR was recovered from a man aged 45-65 years in good health. Sequenced material: PBMCs. J is TRBJ2-2 and V is TRBV29-1, with D hard to call. CDR3 residues: CSVVRENTGELFF. The CDR3, as DNA: TGCAGCGTTGTCAGAGAGAACACCGGGGAGCTGTTTTTT.